One and the same sample provided the 28 T cell receptor beta chains below, sequenced in a study of T cells after yellow fever vaccination. A single record per CDR3 protein comes from TCRdb applying MiXCR to the 5' RACE reads. The sample carries about 220,000 distinct CDR3 sequences, more than 3% recorded once. Sequenced here: CD4+ T cells sorted from PBMCs, sampled 10 days after the yellow fever booster vaccination. Every receptor here comes from a man younger than 35 who received the YFV17D yellow fever vaccine.

Remarks on this clonotype: This could be a read error, since a much larger clone is one nucleotide away. This chain uses TRBV10-3 with TRBJ1-5; 7 nucleotides align to TRBD1. Germline V lookup: CDR1 ENHRY, CDR2 SYGVKD. The CDR3 contains 17 residues. The CDR3 loop reads CAISESLTGKSTQPQHF. The CDR3 nucleotides are TGTGCCATCAGTGAGTCGTTGACAGGGAAGAGCACTCAGCCCCAGCATTTT.

This clonotype has more than one count but fewer than ten. The J gene is TRBJ2-7, the V gene TRBV4-3; maybe TRBD1 (6 bases). The CDR3 runs to 15 residues. CDR1 is LGHNA, CDR2 YSLEER, per germline. Trimming stripped 6 bases from V and 2 bases from J, with 17 bases between. CDR3 residues: CASSLSPGQTYEQYF. CDR3 nucleotide sequence: TGCGCCAGCAGTCTTTCCCCCGGACAGACCTACGAGCAGTACTTC.

V usage is TRBV28 and J usage is TRBJ2-7; D gene unclear. Germline CDR1 reads MDHEN; CDR2 reads SYDVKM. V lost 6 bases, J lost 2 bases, and 20 bases lay in between. The CDR3 consists of 16 residues. DNA for the CDR3: TGTGCCAGCAGCTGGTGTTCGGCGGTTCGTACCTACGAGCAGTACGTC. Translation gives CASSWCSAVRTYEQYV.

This clonotype was observed many times. This chain connects TRBV7-6 to TRBJ2-7; D may be TRBD1 or TRBD2 (5 bases each). The CDR3 has 12 residues. Germline CDR1 reads SGHVS; CDR2 reads FNYEAQ. V was clipped by 5 bases and J by 3 bases, with 8 bases between them. The CDR3 region has the DNA TGTGCCAGCAGCCCTGGGGGCTACGAGCAGTACTTC. It encodes CASSPGGYEQYF. Supplemented by reference TRBV7-6 and TRBJ2-7, the full variable domain reads GAGVSQSPRYKVTKRGQDVALRCDPISGHVSLYWYRQALGQGPEFLTYFNYEAQQDKSGLPNDRFSAERPEGSISTLTIQRTEQRDSAMYRCASSPGGYEQYFGPGTRLTVT.

At least ten counts were recorded for this clonotype. The genes are TRBV6-5 and TRBJ2-1, with D uncertain. V lost 8 bases to trimming and J lost 0 bases, with 5 bases between them. From germline, CDR1 is MNHEY and CDR2 SVGAGI. The CDR3 has 12 residues. In DNA form, the CDR3 reads TGTGCCAGCTACCGCTCCTACAATGAGCAGTTCTTC. This codes for CASYRSYNEQFF.

This clonotype was seen at least ten times. The chain recombines TRBV6-6 with TRBJ2-7; D gene uncertain. Trimming took off 4 bases at V and 7 bases at J, with 14 bases between the two ends. Germline loops: CDR1 MNHNY, CDR2 SVGAGI (reference sequence). The CDR3 consists of 13 residues. CDR3 loop: CASSFSGETEQYV. The CDR3 DNA is TGTGCCAGCAGTTTCTCGGGTGAGACTGAGCAGTACGTC.

This clonotype was found many times. The gene calls are TRBV20-1 and TRBJ1-1; D not resolved. The CDR3 runs to 13 residues. Deletions cut 0 bases from V and 5 bases from J, with 10 bases between. Germline assignment: CDR1 DFQATT and CDR2 SNEGSKA (reference sequence). CDR3: CSARDPRGTEAFF. The CDR3 DNA sequence: TGCAGTGCTAGAGATCCGCGGGGAACTGAAGCTTTCTTT.

This clonotype appeared many times. The chain recombines TRBV7-2 with TRBJ1-1; D not certain. The CDR3 extends over 11 amino acids. Germline loops: CDR1 SGHTA, CDR2 FQGNSA. The ends were cut back, 4 bases at V and 6 bases at J, with 6 bases in the middle. In nucleotides, the CDR3 is TGTGCCAGCAGCTCACAAGCTGAAGCTTTCTTT. Protein: CASSSQAEAFF.

This chain joins TRBV7-9 and TRBJ2-5, with a possible D match to TRBD2 (5 bases). The CDR3 covers 15 residues. The germline CDR1 and CDR2 sequences are SEHNR and FQNEAQ (reference sequence). V dropped 3 bases and J dropped 4 bases, with 15 bases sitting between them. CDR3 coding DNA: TGTGCCAGCAGCTTCCCCCGGACTGGCGCAGAGACCCAGTACTTC. This codes for CASSFPRTGAETQYF.

This clonotype showed up many times. The chain carries TRBV7-9 and TRBJ2-7; 8 positions agree with TRBD1. Unmatched junction bases numbered 5, after V lost 1 base and J lost 3 bases. The CDR3 length is 15 residues. CDR1 and CDR2 from the germline V gene are SEHNR and FQNEAQ (reference sequence). The CDR3 DNA follows: TGTGCCAGCAGCTTAGGAGGACAGGGAGACTACGAGCAGTACTTC. Amino acids: CASSLGGQGDYEQYF.

This clonotype was counted at least ten times. The rearrangement uses TRBV7-2 and TRBJ2-1, with 12 bases that match TRBD2. After removal of 1 base from V and 8 bases from J, the junction contained 9 bases not matched to a gene. This CDR3 contains 17 residues. Germline CDR1 and CDR2: SGHTA and FQGNSA. CDR3 nucleotides: TGTGCCAGCAGCTTAGTAGCCTCTAGCGGGGGGGCATATGAGCAGTTCTTC. This codes for CASSLVASSGGAYEQFF.

V usage is TRBV11-2 and J usage is TRBJ2-1; TRBD1 or TRBD2 may be the D gene (6 bases each). V lost 1 base, J lost 0 bases, and 13 bases lay in between. CDR1 and CDR2 (germline): SGHAT, FQNNGV. CDR3 length: 17 amino acids. CDR3: CASSLVRGTSSYNEQFF. The CDR3 DNA is TGTGCCAGCAGCTTAGTCCGCGGGACAAGCTCCTACAATGAGCAGTTCTTC.

This clonotype appeared many times. The rearrangement links TRBV4-2 to TRBJ2-5, with D maybe TRBD2 (5 bases). Germline lookup yields CDR1 LGHNA and CDR2 YNFKEQ. The V end was cut by 0 bases, the J end by 3 bases, with 8 bases between. This CDR3 has 14 amino acids. CDR3 loop: CASSQESGKETQYF. The CDR3 DNA reads as TGTGCCAGCAGCCAAGAATCGGGGAAAGAGACCCAGTACTTC.

This clonotype has at least ten counts. The chain recombines TRBV30 with TRBJ2-3; a weak D match, TRBD1 (6 bases). Per germline, CDR1 GTSNPN and CDR2 SVGIG (reference sequence). This CDR3 contains 14 residues. The ends were cut back, 0 bases at V and 2 bases at J, with 9 bases in the middle. CDR3 region: CAWSVDSYTDTQYF. As DNA, the CDR3 is TGTGCCTGGAGTGTGGACAGTTACACAGATACGCAGTATTTT.

The rearrangement uses TRBV5-1 and TRBJ2-3; 11 bases line up with TRBD1. Trimming removed 4 bases from V and 4 bases from J; junction bases left unmatched: 5. CDR3 length: 15 amino acids. Germline values: CDR1 SGHRS, CDR2 YFSETQ. In DNA, the CDR3 is TGCGCCAGCAGCGATCGGACAGGGGGCCCAGATACGCAGTATTTT. Amino acids: CASSDRTGGPDTQYF.

This clonotype showed up many times. The V gene is TRBV7-2, the J gene TRBJ2-1; D remains ambiguous. The germline gives CDR1 SGHTA, CDR2 FQGNSA. With 6 bases removed from V and 4 bases from J, the gap between germline ends came to 10 bases. The CDR3 contains 13 residues. CDR3 DNA sequence: TGTGCCAGCAGTCCGTACATGTACAATGAGCAGTTCTTC. It encodes CASSPYMYNEQFF.

This clonotype was found a few times. The chain combines TRBV20-1 with TRBJ1-3; weak D call: TRBD1 (5 bases). In germline, CDR1 is DFQATT, CDR2 SNEGSKA (reference sequence). Trimming took 0 bases from V and 4 from J, leaving 7 bases between them. This CDR3 has 13 residues. CDR3 DNA sequence: TGCAGTGCTAGAGATTGGGGGGGAAACACCATATATTTT. This gives the protein CSARDWGGNTIYF.

In its sample, this clonotype was seen many times. The rearrangement links TRBV7-2 to TRBJ1-1; D is unresolved. This CDR3 spans 16 amino acids. Trimming pared 1 base from V and 0 bases from J, leaving 12 bases between. Germline loops: CDR1 SGHTA, CDR2 FQGNSA. The CDR3 here is CASSLVAVPMNTEAFF. CDR3 in DNA: TGTGCCAGCAGCTTAGTCGCCGTCCCTATGAACACTGAAGCTTTCTTT.

In this sample, this clonotype turned up many times. The V gene is TRBV5-1, the J gene TRBJ2-1; 9 bases are shared with TRBD1. Per the germline V gene, CDR1 is SGHRS and CDR2 is YFSETQ. The CDR3 runs 16 residues. V dropped 0 bases and J dropped 7; count of bases not matched to a gene: 8. CDR3 coding DNA: TGCGCCAGCAGCTTGGATTTACCGGGACAGGGAAATGAGCAGTTCTTC. Its protein product is CASSLDLPGQGNEQFF. Using reference TRBV5-1 and TRBJ2-1 for the parts outside the CDR3, the full variable domain is KAGVTQTPRYLIKTRGQQVTLSCSPISGHRSVSWYQQTPGQGLQFLFEYFSETQRNKGNFPGRFSGRQFSNSRSEMNVSTLELGDSALYLCASSLDLPGQGNEQFFGPGTRLTVL.

There are a few counts of this clonotype. The J gene is TRBJ2-7, the V gene TRBV7-3, with TRBD1 as a possible D gene (5 bases). The germline V gene has CDR1 SGHTA and CDR2 FQGTGA. The CDR3 sequence is 16 residues long. V lost 5 bases and J lost 3, with 20 bases in between. The CDR3 nucleotides are TGTGCCAGCAGCCTACTACGACAGAGTAGGCGCTACGAGCAGTACGTC. Amino acids: CASSLLRQSRRYEQYV.

This sequence joins TRBV12-3 or TRBV12-4 and TRBJ2-3, with unresolved D. The CDR3 runs 15 residues. Trimming pared 8 bases from V and 0 bases from J, leaving 15 bases between. The DNA of the CDR3 is TGTGCCAGCCTCAGGACGGAAATTAGCACAGATACGCAGTATTTT. This sequence encodes CASLRTEISTDTQYF.

The table lists this clonotype with many counts. The rearrangement joins TRBV20-1 to TRBJ2-7; TRBD2 aligns across 14 bases. Germline-derived CDR1 and CDR2 are DFQATT and SNEGSKA (reference sequence). V lost 0 bases, J lost 7 bases, and 11 bases stayed unmatched. The CDR3 length is 17 residues. CDR3 bases: TGCAGTGCTAGAGATGGACTAGCGGGGGGCCTATGGCGAGAGCAGTACTTC. Protein: CSARDGLAGGLWREQYF.

There are many counts of this clonotype. V and J are TRBV7-6 and TRBJ1-3, with D tentatively TRBD1 (5 bases). With 3 bases removed from V and 0 bases from J, the gap between germline ends came to 9 bases. Germline CDR1 and CDR2: SGHVS and FNYEAQ. The CDR3 contains 15 residues. This chain's CDR3 is CASSLGPASGNTIYF. CDR3 nucleotide sequence: TGTGCCAGCAGCTTGGGACCCGCCTCTGGAAACACCATATATTTT.

The V gene is TRBV7-2, the J gene TRBJ2-1, with a possible D match to TRBD2 (5 bases). The CDR3 is 15 amino acids. Germline loops: CDR1 SGHTA, CDR2 FQGNSA. V was trimmed by 2 bases and J by 5 bases, leaving 13 bases between them. DNA for the CDR3: TGTGCCAGCAGCTTACGCTCGGGGATAGACAATGAGCAGTTCTTC. Protein: CASSLRSGIDNEQFF.

This clonotype was observed at least ten times. The gene calls are TRBV7-3 and TRBJ1-1, with D unresolved. The germline gives CDR1 SGHTA, CDR2 FQGTGA. Deletions cut 6 bases from V and 1 base from J, with 9 bases between. The CDR3 totals 13 residues. Here the CDR3 reads CASSATGNTEAFF. The CDR3 DNA follows: TGTGCCAGCAGTGCGACGGGGAACACTGAAGCTTTCTTT.

At least ten counts were recorded for this clonotype. The chain employs TRBV21-1 and TRBJ2-5. TRBV21-1 is an annotated pseudogene. The CDR3 runs to 14 residues. The CDR3 region is CASSKSHREETQYF. The DNA of the CDR3 is TGTGCCAGCAGCAAATCTCATCGTGAAGAGACCCAGTACTTC.

The chain combines TRBV28 with TRBJ2-7, with D maybe TRBD1 (6 bases). Trimming removed 6 bases at V and 2 bases at J, with 11 bases between. CDR1 and CDR2 from the germline V gene are MDHEN and SYDVKM. This CDR3 region has 13 residues. The CDR3 DNA reads TGTGCCAGCAGCAAGACAGGCCCCTACGAGCAGTACGTC. Its protein is CASSKTGPYEQYV.

The gene calls are TRBV6-5 and TRBJ2-3; perhaps TRBD1 as D (5 bases). Germline V gene lookup returns CDR1 MNHEY and CDR2 SVGAGI. This CDR3 contains 15 residues. V was pared by 6 bases and J by 1 base, with 14 bases between. The CDR3 here is CASSSSDTGTDTQYF. CDR3 DNA sequence: TGTGCCAGCAGCTCCTCGGACACTGGCACAGATACGCAGTATTTT.